This T cell receptor beta chain appears in the sequencing data of a study of control samples from healthy donors and cancer patients. The data were produced by immunoSEQ multiplex PCR, yet TCRdb's version contains in-frame clones alone and is incomplete. The table has 150,000 to 200,000 clones, just under 95% seen once. The J segment lost 4 bases and the V segment lost 2 bases, leaving 3 bases of the junction unmatched. CDR1 and CDR2 from the germline V gene are SGHTA and FQGNSA. The CDR3 sequence is 14 residues long. The sequenced material came from blood. The V call is TRBV7-2, the J call TRBJ2-5, with 8 bases that match TRBD2. The sequence derives from a woman aged 40 to 55 in good health. CDR3 loop: CASSLISGVETQYF. For the CDR3, the DNA is TGTGCCAGCAGCTTAATTAGCGGGGTAGAGACCCAGTACTTC.